These T cell receptor beta chains were read from a single sample in a study of radiotherapy plus CTLA-4 blockade in lung cancer. Sequenced by immunoSEQ multiplex PCR; TCRdb stores in-frame clones only, minus some. The sample carries tens of thousands of clones, approximately 86% recorded once. The sample in question was peripheral blood, obtained from a patient treated with radiotherapy plus ipilimumab. The receptors here all came from a human donor with non-small cell lung cancer who had stable disease on radiotherapy plus ipilimumab. The CDR3 runs from the conserved cysteine through the conserved F or W. Fields, in order: J gene, V gene, D gene, clone size, CDR3 length, CDR3 DNA, CDR3 protein. D genes are given only for firm matches. A row's size may be missing; if present it is once, few, many or a size class.

J gene: TRBJ1-1
V gene: TRBV5-1
D gene: NA
clone size: NA
CDR3 length: 14
CDR3 DNA: TGCGCCAGCAGCTTGTCGGGGAAGAACACTGAAGCTTTCTTT
CDR3 protein: CASSLSGKNTEAFF

J gene: TRBJ2-5
V gene: TRBV6-5
D gene: TRBD2
clone size: NA
CDR3 length: 15
CDR3 DNA: TGTGCCAGCAGCCTTACTCGGGAGGGCCTCCAGACCCAGTACTTC
CDR3 protein: CASSLTREGLQTQYF

J gene: TRBJ2-7
V gene: TRBV9
D gene: NA
clone size: NA
CDR3 length: 15
CDR3 DNA: TGTGCCAGCAGCGACGGGACCTCTTCGACGAACGAGCAGTACTTC
CDR3 protein: CASSDGTSSTNEQYF

J gene: TRBJ2-7
V gene: TRBV7-8
D gene: TRBD1
clone size: NA
CDR3 length: 15
CDR3 DNA: TGTGCCAGCAGCCCCCGGGACAGGGGTGTCTACGAGCAGTACTTC
CDR3 protein: CASSPRDRGVYEQYF

J gene: TRBJ1-4
V gene: TRBV7-9
D gene: NA
clone size: NA
CDR3 length: 13
CDR3 DNA: TGTGCCAGCAGCTTAAGGTTGACCGGAAAACTGTTTTTT
CDR3 protein: CASSLRLTGKLFF

J gene: TRBJ1-5
V gene: TRBV27
D gene: NA
clone size: NA
CDR3 length: 13
CDR3 DNA: TGTGCCAGCAGTTTATGGAGCAATCAGCCCCAGCATTTT
CDR3 protein: CASSLWSNQPQHF

J gene: TRBJ2-1
V gene: TRBV4-2
D gene: TRBD2
clone size: NA
CDR3 length: 16
CDR3 DNA: TGTGCCAGCAGCCAAGCAGCGGGGGGGTCCTACAATGAGCAGTTCTTC
CDR3 protein: CASSQAAGGSYNEQFF

J gene: TRBJ2-7
V gene: TRBV5-6
D gene: NA
clone size: NA
CDR3 length: 13
CDR3 DNA: TGTGCCAGCAGCCCGACAGAAGCCTACGAGCAGTACTTC
CDR3 protein: CASSPTEAYEQYF

J gene: TRBJ1-6
V gene: TRBV18
D gene: TRBD1
clone size: NA
CDR3 length: 15
CDR3 DNA: TGTGCCAGCTCCCGGGACAGGGGGCGAGATTCACCCCTCCACTTT
CDR3 protein: CASSRDRGRDSPLHF

J gene: TRBJ2-1
V gene: TRBV28
D gene: NA
clone size: NA
CDR3 length: 11
CDR3 DNA: TGTGCCAGCAGGGGTAACAATGAGCAGTTCTTC
CDR3 protein: CASRGNNEQFF

J gene: TRBJ1-1
V gene: TRBV2
D gene: NA
clone size: NA
CDR3 length: 14
CDR3 DNA: TGTGCCAGCAAATCCAGGGAAGGGAACACTGAAGCTTTCTTT
CDR3 protein: CASKSREGNTEAFF

J gene: TRBJ2-5
V gene: TRBV5-1
D gene: TRBD2
clone size: NA
CDR3 length: 15
CDR3 DNA: TGCGCCAGCAGGCGGACTAGCGGGGACCAAGAGACCCAGTACTTC
CDR3 protein: CASRRTSGDQETQYF

J gene: TRBJ1-5
V gene: TRBV9
D gene: NA
clone size: NA
CDR3 length: 14
CDR3 DNA: TGTGCCAGCAGCATAGGGGCAGCAAATCAGCCCCAGCATTTT
CDR3 protein: CASSIGAANQPQHF

J gene: TRBJ2-1
V gene: TRBV5-5
D gene: NA
clone size: NA
CDR3 length: 11
CDR3 DNA: TGTGCCAGCAGCTTGGACAGGGTGGGGTTCTTC
CDR3 protein: CASSLDRVGFF

J gene: TRBJ1-1
V gene: TRBV7-8
D gene: TRBD1
clone size: NA
CDR3 length: 14
CDR3 DNA: TGTGCCAGCAGCTTAGCAGGGGGCAACACTGAAGCTTTCTTT
CDR3 protein: CASSLAGGNTEAFF

J gene: TRBJ2-3
V gene: TRBV9
D gene: NA
clone size: NA
CDR3 length: 16
CDR3 DNA: TGTGCCAGCAGCGTAGCTACGGAGCCTGGCACAGATACGCAGTATTTT
CDR3 protein: CASSVATEPGTDTQYF

J gene: TRBJ1-2
V gene: TRBV12-5
D gene: NA
clone size: once
CDR3 length: 13
CDR3 DNA: TGTGCTAGTGGTTTGGACCGGGTGTTCGGCTACACCTTC
CDR3 protein: CASGLDRVFGYTF

J gene: TRBJ1-2
V gene: TRBV5-1
D gene: NA
clone size: few
CDR3 length: 11
CDR3 DNA: TGCGCCAGCAGCCCGGGCCTCGGCTACACCTTC
CDR3 protein: CASSPGLGYTF

J gene: TRBJ2-7
V gene: TRBV28
D gene: NA
clone size: once
CDR3 length: 11
CDR3 DNA: TGTGCCAGCAGTTTCTCTCACGAGCAGTACTTC
CDR3 protein: CASSFSHEQYF

J gene: TRBJ2-1
V gene: TRBV6-4
D gene: TRBD2
clone size: NA
CDR3 length: 13
CDR3 DNA: TGTGCCAGCAGTGACTCCCTTAGCGGGGAGCAGTTCTTC
CDR3 protein: CASSDSLSGEQFF

J gene: TRBJ1-1
V gene: TRBV5-4
D gene: TRBD1
clone size: NA
CDR3 length: 14
CDR3 DNA: TGTGCCAGCAGCTTGCGAGAGGGGGCTACTGAAGCTTTCTTT
CDR3 protein: CASSLREGATEAFF

J gene: TRBJ1-5
V gene: TRBV7-2
D gene: NA
clone size: few
CDR3 length: 18
CDR3 DNA: TGTGCCAGCAGTGAGGCTCAAAAGGGAGGATCCTTCAATCAGCCCCAGCATTTT
CDR3 protein: CASSEAQKGGSFNQPQHF

J gene: TRBJ1-1
V gene: TRBV30
D gene: NA
clone size: NA
CDR3 length: 12
CDR3 DNA: TGTGCCTGGAGACAGGGTGGAACTGAAGCTTTCTTT
CDR3 protein: CAWRQGGTEAFF

J gene: TRBJ1-2
V gene: TRBV7-2
D gene: TRBD1
clone size: NA
CDR3 length: 14
CDR3 DNA: TGTGCCAGCAGCTCTAGGGGACAGGGAAGTGGCTACACCTTC
CDR3 protein: CASSSRGQGSGYTF

J gene: TRBJ1-2
V gene: TRBV11-1
D gene: NA
clone size: once
CDR3 length: 15
CDR3 DNA: TGTGCCAGCAGCTTAGGGACAACCGATAACTATGGCTACACCTTC
CDR3 protein: CASSLGTTDNYGYTF

J gene: TRBJ1-5
V gene: TRBV30
D gene: NA
clone size: NA
CDR3 length: 14
CDR3 DNA: TGTGCCTGGAGCCGAGAAGTGGTCAATCAGCCCCAGCATTTT
CDR3 protein: CAWSREVVNQPQHF

J gene: TRBJ2-4
V gene: TRBV6-5
D gene: NA
clone size: few
CDR3 length: 14
CDR3 DNA: TGTGCCAGCAGGGGGGGTTTAGCCAAAAACATTCAGTACTTC
CDR3 protein: CASRGGLAKNIQYF

J gene: TRBJ2-7
V gene: TRBV18
D gene: NA
clone size: NA
CDR3 length: 14
CDR3 DNA: TGTGCCAGCTCACTCCGGGCAACCTCCTACGAGCAGTACTTC
CDR3 protein: CASSLRATSYEQYF

J gene: TRBJ2-7
V gene: TRBV5-1
D gene: NA
clone size: NA
CDR3 length: 14
CDR3 DNA: TGCGCCAGCAGCTTGGGTGGACGCCTCTACGAGCAGTACTTC
CDR3 protein: CASSLGGRLYEQYF

J gene: TRBJ1-5
V gene: TRBV19
D gene: NA
clone size: once
CDR3 length: 15
CDR3 DNA: TGTGCCAGTAGTCCACGGACAGACATCAATCAGCCCCAGCATTTT
CDR3 protein: CASSPRTDINQPQHF

J gene: TRBJ2-7
V gene: TRBV5-1
D gene: NA
clone size: few
CDR3 length: 14
CDR3 DNA: TGCGCCAGCAGCTTTGGACAGAGGGTCAACGAGCAGTACTTC
CDR3 protein: CASSFGQRVNEQYF

J gene: TRBJ1-6
V gene: TRBV7-9
D gene: NA
clone size: NA
CDR3 length: 14
CDR3 DNA: TGTGCCAGCAGTCCCACCGCCCCCAATTCACCCCTCCACTTT
CDR3 protein: CASSPTAPNSPLHF

J gene: TRBJ2-7
V gene: TRBV15
D gene: TRBD1
clone size: once
CDR3 length: 20
CDR3 DNA: TGTGCCACCAGCACCACGAGACCTGGGACAGGGGCGCCAACGAGCTACGAGCAGTACTTC
CDR3 protein: CATSTTRPGTGAPTSYEQYF

J gene: TRBJ1-2
V gene: TRBV10-2
D gene: TRBD1
clone size: NA
CDR3 length: 12
CDR3 DNA: TGCGCCAGCAGGACAGGGGACGATGGCTACACCTTC
CDR3 protein: CASRTGDDGYTF

J gene: TRBJ2-5
V gene: TRBV2
D gene: TRBD2
clone size: NA
CDR3 length: 19
CDR3 DNA: TGTGCCAGCAGTGACCCCCCCGGGACTAGCGGGGTCATATCGGAGACCCAGTACTTC
CDR3 protein: CASSDPPGTSGVISETQYF

J gene: TRBJ2-5
V gene: TRBV19
D gene: TRBD2
clone size: NA
CDR3 length: 15
CDR3 DNA: TGTGCCAGTAGTGGAGGGACTAGTTCTCTAGAGACCCAGTACTTC
CDR3 protein: CASSGGTSSLETQYF

J gene: TRBJ2-1
V gene: TRBV9
D gene: TRBD1
clone size: NA
CDR3 length: 14
CDR3 DNA: TGTGCCAGCAGCGTTCGAGGACAGGGGGATGAGCAGTTCTTC
CDR3 protein: CASSVRGQGDEQFF

J gene: TRBJ2-7
V gene: TRBV10-1
D gene: NA
clone size: NA
CDR3 length: 15
CDR3 DNA: TGCGCCAGCAGTGATGAAGGGGGAGCGTCCTACGAGCAGTACTTC
CDR3 protein: CASSDEGGASYEQYF

J gene: TRBJ2-3
V gene: TRBV5-4
D gene: NA
clone size: NA
CDR3 length: 13
CDR3 DNA: TGTGCCAGCAGCTTCAGGGGTTCTAGCACGCAGTATTTT
CDR3 protein: CASSFRGSSTQYF

J gene: TRBJ1-4
V gene: TRBV11-2
D gene: NA
clone size: NA
CDR3 length: 14
CDR3 DNA: TGTGCCAGCAGCGACCAGGGTCCTAATGAAAAACTGTTTTTT
CDR3 protein: CASSDQGPNEKLFF

J gene: TRBJ1-1
V gene: TRBV6-5
D gene: NA
clone size: few
CDR3 length: 13
CDR3 DNA: TGTGCCAGCGGTGCGGTAATGAACACTGAAGCTTTCTTT
CDR3 protein: CASGAVMNTEAFF

J gene: TRBJ1-2
V gene: TRBV25-1
D gene: TRBD1
clone size: NA
CDR3 length: 16
CDR3 DNA: TGTGCCAGCAGTGGTGGACAGGGGATAGCTTTACGTGGCTACACCTTC
CDR3 protein: CASSGGQGIALRGYTF

J gene: TRBJ2-7
V gene: TRBV19
D gene: TRBD1
clone size: NA
CDR3 length: 15
CDR3 DNA: TGTGCCAGTAGTATAGGGGGGACAGGGTCCTACGAGCAGTACTTC
CDR3 protein: CASSIGGTGSYEQYF

J gene: TRBJ2-2
V gene: TRBV5-1
D gene: TRBD2
clone size: NA
CDR3 length: 18
CDR3 DNA: TGCGCCAGCAGCCCATCTAGCGGGAGGGCCCGCGTCGGGCGGGAGCTGTTTTTT
CDR3 protein: CASSPSSGRARVGRELFF

J gene: TRBJ2-1
V gene: TRBV6-1
D gene: NA
clone size: NA
CDR3 length: 15
CDR3 DNA: TGTGCCAGCAGTGAAGGGTTGAGCTCCTACAATGAGCAGTTCTTC
CDR3 protein: CASSEGLSSYNEQFF

J gene: TRBJ1-1
V gene: TRBV7-6
D gene: NA
clone size: NA
CDR3 length: 13
CDR3 DNA: TGTGCCAGCAGCCGGGGCTTGAGCACTGAAGCTTTCTTT
CDR3 protein: CASSRGLSTEAFF

J gene: TRBJ2-4
V gene: TRBV7-2
D gene: TRBD1
clone size: once
CDR3 length: 14
CDR3 DNA: TGTGCCAGCAGTTCACCCCGAGGGGGCCACATTCAGTACTTC
CDR3 protein: CASSSPRGGHIQYF

J gene: TRBJ2-7
V gene: TRBV19
D gene: NA
clone size: NA
CDR3 length: 15
CDR3 DNA: TGTGCCAGTAGTATAGGGGCGGGGCGAATCTACGAGCAGTACTTC
CDR3 protein: CASSIGAGRIYEQYF

J gene: TRBJ1-6
V gene: TRBV5-6
D gene: NA
clone size: NA
CDR3 length: 16
CDR3 DNA: TGTGCCAGCAGCTTGGGTTCGGCTCCTTATAATTCACCCCTCCACTTT
CDR3 protein: CASSLGSAPYNSPLHF

J gene: TRBJ2-6
V gene: TRBV5-1
D gene: TRBD1
clone size: NA
CDR3 length: 15
CDR3 DNA: TGCGCCAGCAGCTTAACAGGGGCAGGGGCCAACGTCCTGACTTTC
CDR3 protein: CASSLTGAGANVLTF

J gene: TRBJ2-7
V gene: TRBV7-3
D gene: NA
clone size: NA
CDR3 length: 13
CDR3 DNA: TGTGCCAGCAGCCTTAGTGGGCCCTACGAGCAGTACTTC
CDR3 protein: CASSLSGPYEQYF

J gene: TRBJ1-3
V gene: TRBV5-1
D gene: TRBD1
clone size: NA
CDR3 length: 16
CDR3 DNA: TGCGCCAGCAGCCCGGGACAGGGAAGCTCTGGAAACACCATATATTTT
CDR3 protein: CASSPGQGSSGNTIYF

J gene: TRBJ2-7
V gene: TRBV29-1
D gene: TRBD1
clone size: NA
CDR3 length: 14
CDR3 DNA: TGCAGCGTTGAGGCCGGCAGGGGGAGATACGAGCAGTACTTC
CDR3 protein: CSVEAGRGRYEQYF

J gene: TRBJ1-4
V gene: TRBV2
D gene: TRBD1
clone size: NA
CDR3 length: 13
CDR3 DNA: TGTGCCAGCAGTCGACAGGGTATTGAAAAACTGTTTTTT
CDR3 protein: CASSRQGIEKLFF

J gene: TRBJ1-2
V gene: TRBV20-1
D gene: NA
clone size: NA
CDR3 length: 11
CDR3 DNA: TGCAGTGCTCCCTTAAACTATGGCTACACCTTC
CDR3 protein: CSAPLNYGYTF

J gene: TRBJ2-2
V gene: TRBV10-3
D gene: NA
clone size: NA
CDR3 length: 17
CDR3 DNA: TGTGCCATCAGTGAGTCGGGAGCAGACATGAACACCGGGGAGCTGTTTTTT
CDR3 protein: CAISESGADMNTGELFF

J gene: TRBJ2-1
V gene: TRBV28
D gene: TRBD1
clone size: NA
CDR3 length: 14
CDR3 DNA: TGTGCCAGCAGTTTGAGGGGGCACTGGGGTGAGCAGTTCTTC
CDR3 protein: CASSLRGHWGEQFF

J gene: TRBJ2-1
V gene: TRBV5-1
D gene: TRBD2
clone size: NA
CDR3 length: 18
CDR3 DNA: TGCGCCAGCAGTTCCGGACTAGCGGGAGGCCTATCCTACAATGAGCAGTTCTTC
CDR3 protein: CASSSGLAGGLSYNEQFF

J gene: TRBJ2-4
V gene: TRBV5-1
D gene: NA
clone size: NA
CDR3 length: 14
CDR3 DNA: TGCGCCAGCAGCTCCGGGCCTCTCGGGGGAGTTCAGTACTTC
CDR3 protein: CASSSGPLGGVQYF